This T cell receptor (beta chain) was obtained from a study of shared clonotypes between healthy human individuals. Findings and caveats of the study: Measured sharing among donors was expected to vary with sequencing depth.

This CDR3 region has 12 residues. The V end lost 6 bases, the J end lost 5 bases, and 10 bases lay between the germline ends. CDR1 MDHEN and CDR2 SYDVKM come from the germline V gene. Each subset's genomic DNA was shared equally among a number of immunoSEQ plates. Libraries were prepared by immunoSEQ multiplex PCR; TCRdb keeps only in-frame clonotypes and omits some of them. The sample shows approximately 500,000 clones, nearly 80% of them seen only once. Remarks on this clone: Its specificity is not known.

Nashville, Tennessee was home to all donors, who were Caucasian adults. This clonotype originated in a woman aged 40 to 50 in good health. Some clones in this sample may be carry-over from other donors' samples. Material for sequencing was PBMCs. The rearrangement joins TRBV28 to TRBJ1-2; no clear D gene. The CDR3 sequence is CASRSSRYGYTF. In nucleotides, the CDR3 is TGTGCCAGCAGAAGCAGCAGATATGGCTACACCTTC.